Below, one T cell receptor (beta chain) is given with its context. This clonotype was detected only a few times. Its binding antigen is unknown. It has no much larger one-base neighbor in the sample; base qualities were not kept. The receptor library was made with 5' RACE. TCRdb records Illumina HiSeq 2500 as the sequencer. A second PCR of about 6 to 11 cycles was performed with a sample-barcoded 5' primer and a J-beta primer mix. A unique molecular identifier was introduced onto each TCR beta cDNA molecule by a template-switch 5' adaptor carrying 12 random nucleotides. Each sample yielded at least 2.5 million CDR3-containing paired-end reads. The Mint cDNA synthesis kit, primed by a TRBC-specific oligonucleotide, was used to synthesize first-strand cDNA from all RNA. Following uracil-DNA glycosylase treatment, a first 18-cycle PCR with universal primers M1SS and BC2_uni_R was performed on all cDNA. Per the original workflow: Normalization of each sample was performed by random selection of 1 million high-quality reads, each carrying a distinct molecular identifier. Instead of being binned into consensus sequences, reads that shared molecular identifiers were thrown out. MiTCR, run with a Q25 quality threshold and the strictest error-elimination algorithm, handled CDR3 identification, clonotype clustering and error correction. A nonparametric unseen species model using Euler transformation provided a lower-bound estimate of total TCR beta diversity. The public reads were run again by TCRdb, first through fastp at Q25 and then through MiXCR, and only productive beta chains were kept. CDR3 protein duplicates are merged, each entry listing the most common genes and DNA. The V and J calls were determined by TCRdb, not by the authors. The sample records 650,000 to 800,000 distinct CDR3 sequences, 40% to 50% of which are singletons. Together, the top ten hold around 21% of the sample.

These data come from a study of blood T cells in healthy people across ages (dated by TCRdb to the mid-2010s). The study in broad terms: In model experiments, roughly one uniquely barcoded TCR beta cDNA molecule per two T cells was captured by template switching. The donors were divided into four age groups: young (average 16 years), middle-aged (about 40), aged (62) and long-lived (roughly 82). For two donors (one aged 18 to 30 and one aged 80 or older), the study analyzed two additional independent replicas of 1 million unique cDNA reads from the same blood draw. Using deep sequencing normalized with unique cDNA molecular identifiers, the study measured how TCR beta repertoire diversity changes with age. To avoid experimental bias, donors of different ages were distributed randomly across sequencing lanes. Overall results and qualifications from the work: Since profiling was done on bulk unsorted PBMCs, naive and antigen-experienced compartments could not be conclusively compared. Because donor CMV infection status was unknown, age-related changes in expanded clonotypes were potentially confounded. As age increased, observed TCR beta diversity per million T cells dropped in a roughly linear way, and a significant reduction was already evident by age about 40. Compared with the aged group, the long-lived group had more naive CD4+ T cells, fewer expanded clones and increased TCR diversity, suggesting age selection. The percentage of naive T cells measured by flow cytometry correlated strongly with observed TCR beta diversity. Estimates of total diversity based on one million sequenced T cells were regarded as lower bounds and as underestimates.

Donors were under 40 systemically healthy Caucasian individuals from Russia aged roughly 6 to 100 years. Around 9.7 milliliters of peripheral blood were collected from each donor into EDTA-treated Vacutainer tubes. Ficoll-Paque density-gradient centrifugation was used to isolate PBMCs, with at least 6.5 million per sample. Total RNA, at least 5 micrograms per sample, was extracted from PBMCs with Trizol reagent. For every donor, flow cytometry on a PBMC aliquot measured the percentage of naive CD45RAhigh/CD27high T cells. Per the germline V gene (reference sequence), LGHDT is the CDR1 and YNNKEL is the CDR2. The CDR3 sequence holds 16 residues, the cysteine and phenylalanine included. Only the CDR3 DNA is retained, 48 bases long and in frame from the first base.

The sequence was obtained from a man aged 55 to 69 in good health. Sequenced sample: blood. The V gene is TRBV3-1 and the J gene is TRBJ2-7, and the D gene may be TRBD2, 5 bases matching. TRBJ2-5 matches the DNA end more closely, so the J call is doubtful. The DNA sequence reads TGTGCCAGCAGCCGAAGCAGGCCCCTCGGGATTGAGACCCAGTACTTC. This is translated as CASSRSRPLGIETQYF.